This entry features one T cell receptor beta chain sequence. Its antigen is unidentified. Clones were read by immunoSEQ multiplex PCR, and TCRdb kept only the in-frame ones, dropping some. The sample holds 39,000 or so clones, around 83% seen once. These data belong to a study of T cells in localized non-small cell lung cancer. Regarding the study as a whole: Uninvolved nearby lung showed the greatest T cell clonality, exceeding that found in tumor. As only one tumor region underwent sequencing, heterogeneity remains possible. Median detection of top 100 tumor clones in adjacent lung was approximately 50 clones.

The CDR3 is made up of 16 amino acids. The germline V gene encodes CDR1 LNHDA and CDR2 SQIVND (reference sequence). With 3 bases removed from V and 0 bases from J, the gap between germline ends came to 13 bases. The source of this sequence is a man between 40 and 70 years old with stage II lung adenocarcinoma. This sample comprised PBMCs, obtained before any cancer treatment. The rearrangement links TRBV19 to TRBJ2-3; D possibly matches TRBD1 or TRBD2 (6 bases each). The CDR3 DNA sequence: TGTGCCAGTAGTATGGCACGGGGGCTGAGCACAGATACGCAGTATTTT. Its protein is CASSMARGLSTDTQYF. The variable domain in full, completed from reference TRBV19 and TRBJ2-3, reads DGGITQSPKYLFRKEGQNVTLSCEQNLNHDAMYWYRQDPGQGLRLIYYSQIVNDFQKGDIAEGYSVSREKKESFPLTVTSAQKNPTAFYLCASSMARGLSTDTQYFGPGTRLTVL.